The next 11 T cell receptor beta chains were all read from a single sample in a study of CD8 T cells in ankylosing spondylitis (dated by TCRdb to the late 2010s). What the work shows at the level of the full study, not this receptor alone: A TCR beta motif made up of several highly homologous amino acid variants appeared to be characteristic of blood from ankylosing spondylitis patients.

These receptors' targets are unknown. Preparation of the library involved 5' RACE. The sample was run on an Illumina HiSeq 2500. The raw public data were reprocessed by TCRdb itself: fastp quality trimming at Q25, MiXCR clonotype calling, in-frame beta chains only. Each entry is one CDR3 protein sequence, shown with its most common DNA and genes. This sample has some 240,000 distinct CDR3 sequences in its table, and about 7% of those were observed once. The ten top clones hold about 14% of the sample. The sequenced material came from blood, either unsorted or a sorted T cell fraction (not recorded which). All receptors derive from a male donor with ankylosing spondylitis.

This clonotype was counted between two and nine times. This chain joins TRBV12-3 or TRBV12-4 and TRBJ2-3, with 7 bases fitting TRBD2. Trimming removed 2 bases from V and 8 bases from J; junction bases left unmatched: 7. The CDR3 consists of 14 residues. The CDR3 here is CASSLRRESGTQYF. CDR3 coding DNA: TGTGCCAGCAGTTTAAGGCGGGAGAGTGGTACGCAGTATTTT.

The sample holds many counts of this clonotype. V and J are TRBV20-1 and TRBJ1-2; D call uncertain. Looked up from germline, CDR1 is DFQATT and CDR2 is SNEGSKA (reference sequence). Trimming removed 3 bases at V and 6 bases at J, with 17 bases between. CDR3 length: 14 residues. CDR3 amino acids: CSARALLGPDGYTF. The CDR3 DNA sequence: TGCAGTGCTAGGGCTCTTCTCGGGCCGGATGGCTACACCTTC.

This clonotype occurred many times. The rearrangement joins TRBV16 to TRBJ1-2; D gene unclear. Germline CDR1 is KGHSY and CDR2 is FQNENV. This CDR3 comprises 11 residues. Trimming took 0 bases from V and 7 from J, leaving 3 bases between them. CDR3 sequence (DNA): TGTGCCAGCAGCCAATCTGGTGGCTACACCTTC. Translated, it gives CASSQSGGYTF.

This clonotype was detected a few times. The gene calls are TRBV18 and TRBJ2-7; no firm D call. Germline CDR1 is KGHSH and CDR2 is LQKENI. The CDR3 is 14 amino acids. V was cut by 0 bases and J by 3 bases, with 9 bases left in between. Here the CDR3 reads CASSPPIRNYEQYF. For the CDR3, the DNA is TGTGCCAGCTCACCACCGATAAGAAACTACGAGCAGTACTTC.

The genes are TRBV6-5 and TRBJ1-1; 8 bases line up with TRBD1. The germline gives CDR1 MNHEY, CDR2 SVGAGI. The CDR3 contains 14 residues. With V trimmed by 0 bases and J by 11 bases, 8 bases remained unmatched. CDR3 sequence reads: CASSYSSPTGDAFF. CDR3 DNA: TGTGCCAGCAGTTACTCGTCCCCGACAGGGGATGCTTTCTTT.

At least ten counts were recorded for this clonotype. The rearrangement uses TRBV12-3 or TRBV12-4 and TRBJ2-2; possible D gene TRBD2, 6 bases. V was pared by 3 bases and J by 3 bases, with 8 bases between. CDR3 length equals 14 residues. CDR3 nucleotide sequence: TGTGCCAGCAGTTTGGGCGGGGACACCGGGGAGCTGTTTTTT. The encoded protein is CASSLGGDTGELFF.

This clonotype was counted ten times or more. The chain carries TRBV24-1 and TRBJ1-2; the D gene is possibly TRBD1 (5 bases). The CDR3 consists of 13 residues. V lost 1 base to trimming and J lost 8 bases, with 10 bases between them. Looked up from germline, CDR1 is KGHDR and CDR2 is SFDVKD. CDR3 sequence: CATSDFSGDGYTF. The CDR3 region has the DNA TGTGCCACCAGTGATTTCTCCGGGGACGGCTACACCTTC.

This clonotype was seen repeatedly, ten times or more. The chain joins TRBV7-6 to TRBJ2-7, with unresolved D. From germline, CDR1 is SGHVS and CDR2 FNYEAQ. The CDR3 is 14 amino acids. V gave up 1 base and J gave up 4 bases, with 11 bases separating them. CDR3 sequence (DNA): TGTGCCAGCAGCTTAGGCACCATAGGGTACGAGCAGTACTTC. This codes for CASSLGTIGYEQYF.

The V call is TRBV18, the J call TRBJ1-1; D not resolved. The CDR3 contains 17 residues. CDR1 KGHSH and CDR2 LQKENI come from the germline V gene. Deletions cut 3 bases from V and 1 base from J, with 18 bases between. The CDR3 protein is CASSPDGIHEGNTEAFF. The CDR3, as DNA: TGTGCCAGCTCACCCGACGGCATACACGAGGGGAACACTGAAGCTTTCTTT.

This clonotype was recorded at least ten times. This chain's CDR3 is CASSFGPGNTEAFF. CDR3 DNA: TGTGCCAGCAGTTTCGGTCCAGGGAACACTGAAGCTTTCTTT. The chain has TRBV12-3 or TRBV12-4 and TRBJ1-1; D unresolved. The V end was cut by 3 bases, the J end by 1 base, with 9 bases between. The CDR3 loop spans 14 amino acids.

This clonotype was detected ten times or more. The V gene is TRBV27, the J gene TRBJ2-1, with TRBD2 matching over 8 bases. The CDR3 has 15 residues. Germline V gene lookup returns CDR1 MNHEY and CDR2 SMNVEV (reference sequence). Trimming removed 1 base from V and 12 bases from J; junction bases left unmatched: 11. The CDR3 region is CASSLFGLAGDGQFF. Written as DNA, the CDR3 is TGTGCCAGCAGTTTATTTGGGCTAGCGGGTGATGGGCAGTTCTTC.